What follows are 28 T cell receptor beta chains derived from one specimen sequenced in a study of somatic mutations in cytotoxic T cells in rheumatoid arthritis. The data were produced by immunoSEQ multiplex PCR, yet TCRdb's version contains in-frame clones alone and is incomplete. The sample consists of roughly 23,000 clones, just under 80% of them appearing once. The sample taken for sequencing was CD8+ T cells sorted from blood. These receptors all stem from an adult with rheumatoid arthritis.

The chain carries TRBV6-5 and TRBJ1-1; no definite D call. Germline CDR1 reads MNHEY; CDR2 reads SVGAGI. V gave up 5 bases and J gave up 8 bases, with 9 bases separating them. The length of the CDR3 is 11 residues. CDR3 sequence (DNA): TGTGCCAGCAGTACCGGTCGGGAAGCTTTCTTT. It yields the protein CASSTGREAFF.

J is TRBJ1-1 and V is TRBV4-1; 7 bases fit TRBD1. With 1 base clipped from V and 7 bases from J, the junction kept 6 bases outside the gene matches. The length of the CDR3 is 14 residues. Germline V gene data show CDR1 as MGHRA and CDR2 as YSYEKL. The CDR3 nucleotides are TGCGCCAGCAGCCAAGGGACAGGCTTCGGTGAAGCTTTCTTT. Translation: CASSQGTGFGEAFF.

The gene calls are TRBV9 and TRBJ1-5; D may be TRBD1 (5 bases). Trimming cost V 4 bases and J 0 bases, with 8 bases left between them. CDR1 and CDR2 (germline): SGDLS, YYNGEE. The CDR3 has 14 amino acids. The CDR3 loop reads CASSPRGSNQPQHF. CDR3 DNA: TGTGCCAGCAGCCCGAGGGGTAGCAATCAGCCCCAGCATTTT. The full variable domain, its missing parts supplied by reference TRBV9 and TRBJ1-5, is DSGVTQTPKHLITATGQRVTLRCSPRSGDLSVYWYQQSLDQGLQFLIQYYNGEERAKGNILERFSAQQFPDLHSELNLSSLELGDSALYFCASSPRGSNQPQHFGDGTRLSIL.

J is TRBJ2-1 and V is TRBV19; TRBD2 agrees at 8 bases. CDR1 and CDR2 (germline): LNHDA, SQIVND (reference sequence). V lost 6 bases, J lost 0 bases, and 4 bases stayed unmatched. The length of the CDR3 is 15 residues. The CDR3 DNA follows: TGTGCCAGTAGGTCCACTAGCGGCTCCTACAATGAGCAGTTCTTC. Translated: CASRSTSGSYNEQFF.

The count of this clone is one. CDR3 bases: TGTGCCAGCAGTTACTCGGGGAAAACTGAAGCTTTCTTT. Residues: CASSYSGKTEAFF. This chain links TRBV6-5 with TRBJ1-1; no clear D gene. The CDR3 totals 13 residues. With 0 bases removed from V and 5 bases from J, the gap between germline ends came to 7 bases. The germline V gene encodes CDR1 MNHEY and CDR2 SVGAGI.

In this sample, this clone turned up a few times. The chain employs TRBV6-4 and TRBJ1-2; a weak D match, TRBD1 (6 bases). In germline, CDR1 is MRHNA, CDR2 SNTAGT. The CDR3 runs 13 residues. V dropped 5 bases and J dropped 8 bases, with 15 bases sitting between them. In DNA, the CDR3 is TGTGCCAGCAGTCCATCAGGGGCCAGGGGCTACACCTTC. Its translation is CASSPSGARGYTF.

The V gene is TRBV2, the J gene TRBJ2-7; 9 bases agree with TRBD1. Trimming removed 10 bases from V and 2 bases from J; junction bases left unmatched: 6. This CDR3 contains 13 residues. Germline assignment: CDR1 SNHLY and CDR2 FYNNEI. The CDR3 loop is CAIGGTGPYEQYF. The CDR3 coding sequence is TGTGCCATCGGCGGGACAGGGCCCTACGAGCAGTACTTC.

This clone was counted once. The chain has TRBV30 and TRBJ2-5; 10 nucleotides line up with TRBD1. The trim removed 3 bases at V and 4 bases at J, leaving 5 bases unmatched. Germline V CDR1 and CDR2: GTSNPN, SVGIG (reference sequence). The CDR3 sequence is 14 residues long. The CDR3 protein is CAWSAGTGVETQYF. CDR3 in DNA: TGTGCCTGGAGCGCCGGGACAGGGGTAGAGACCCAGTACTTC.

V and J are TRBV2 and TRBJ2-7; no firm D call. CDR1 is SNHLY, CDR2 FYNNEI, per germline. The CDR3 spans 13 residues. Trimming removed 3 bases at V and 0 bases at J, with 6 bases between. CDR3: CASSDGPSYEQYF. The CDR3 DNA is TGTGCCAGCAGTGATGGGCCCTCCTACGAGCAGTACTTC.

This clone was observed a handful of times. V and J are TRBV6-5 and TRBJ1-1; TRBD1 might be the D (6 bases). Germline V CDR1 and CDR2: MNHEY, SVGAGI. Trimming removed 0 bases at V and 4 bases at J, with 12 bases between. The CDR3 spans 15 residues. CDR3 in amino acids: CASSYSRGAGTEAFF. CDR3 bases: TGTGCCAGCAGTTACTCGCGGGGGGCTGGCACTGAAGCTTTCTTT.

This sequence joins TRBV7-9 and TRBJ2-7; D unclear. The V gene's germline CDR1 is SEHNR and CDR2 FQNEAQ (reference sequence). This CDR3 comprises 18 residues. The ends were cut back, 5 bases at V and 0 bases at J, with 23 bases in the middle. The CDR3 DNA sequence: TGTGCCAGCAGCCCCCTCGCGAGGATAGAGGAAAGCTCCTACGAGCAGTACTTC. Translated: CASSPLARIEESSYEQYF.

The chain couples TRBV7-2 to TRBJ2-7, with TRBD2 as a possible D gene (7 bases). The CDR3 consists of 15 residues. The germline V gene has CDR1 SGHTA and CDR2 FQGNSA. Trimming cost V 6 bases and J 5 bases, with 20 bases left between them. CDR3 protein: CASSLGGALLDEQYF. CDR3 nucleotides: TGTGCCAGCAGTTTGGGGGGGGCCCTTCTGGACGAGCAGTACTTC.

The chain employs TRBV19 and TRBJ1-4, with TRBD1 matching 7 bases. Germline CDR1 reads LNHDA; CDR2 reads SQIVND (reference sequence). Trimming took 5 bases from V and 8 from J; bases not matched to a gene: 11. The CDR3 spans 15 residues. The CDR3: CASSLTGVRVEKLFF. In DNA, the CDR3 is TGTGCCAGTAGTTTAACAGGGGTCAGGGTAGAAAAACTGTTTTTT.

This chain links TRBV10-1 with TRBJ2-2; no firm D call. Germline CDR1 and CDR2: WNHNN and SYGVQD (reference sequence). V was shortened by 4 bases and J by 7 bases, with 7 bases between the two germline ends. The CDR3 spans 12 residues. Here the CDR3 reads CASSGGIGELFF. The DNA of the CDR3 is TGCGCCAGCAGTGGGGGAATCGGGGAGCTGTTTTTT.

V gene TRBV5-4 combines with J gene TRBJ1-2; weak D call: TRBD1 (5 bases). The CDR3 totals 12 residues. Deletions cut 9 bases from V and 8 bases from J, with 17 bases between. From germline, CDR1 is SGHNT and CDR2 YYREEE (reference sequence). CDR3 amino acids: CANAWGLKGYTF. The CDR3 DNA reads TGTGCCAATGCTTGGGGGTTGAAGGGCTACACCTTC.

This clone is medium-sized. This chain joins TRBV6-5 and TRBJ1-1; the match to TRBD1 covers 7 bases. Germline lookup yields CDR1 MNHEY and CDR2 SVGAGI. After removal of 6 bases from V and 4 bases from J, the junction contained 5 bases not matched to a gene. This CDR3 contains 13 residues. The CDR3 region is CASSQGQLTEAFF. In nucleotides, the CDR3 is TGTGCCAGCAGCCAGGGACAGCTCACTGAAGCTTTCTTT.

The chain employs TRBV29-1 and TRBJ2-1, with D hard to call. The CDR3 runs to 9 residues. CDR1 SQVTM and CDR2 ANQGSEA come from the germline V gene. The V end was cut by 5 bases, the J end by 8 bases, with 4 bases between. CDR3 DNA sequence: TGCAGCGTTAATGATGAGCAGTTCTTC. It codes for CSVNDEQFF.

This clone was detected once. The rearrangement links TRBV27 to TRBJ2-2; D unclear. This CDR3 comprises 16 residues. Germline V CDR1 and CDR2: MNHEY, SMNVEV (reference sequence). V was pared by 4 bases and J by 0 bases, with 12 bases between. The CDR3: CASSYVGFANTGELFF. The CDR3 DNA sequence: TGTGCCAGCAGTTACGTCGGGTTCGCGAACACCGGGGAGCTGTTTTTT.

The chain employs TRBV29-1 and TRBJ1-2; tentative D call: TRBD1 (5 bases). The CDR3 contains 14 residues. V gave up 7 bases and J gave up 2 bases, with 17 bases separating them. Germline CDR1 and CDR2: SQVTM and ANQGSEA. CDR3 DNA: TGCAGCGCCGAGGTAGCAGGGTACAACTATGGCTACACCTTC. As protein: CSAEVAGYNYGYTF.

This chain joins TRBV13 and TRBJ1-3; unclear D gene. With 8 bases removed from V and 8 bases from J, the gap between germline ends came to 13 bases. Per germline, CDR1 PRHDT and CDR2 FYEKMQ (reference sequence). The CDR3 runs to 12 residues. CDR3 region: CASSPFGDTIYF. CDR3 DNA: TGTGCCAGCTCGCCGTTTGGTGACACCATATATTTT.

The chain carries TRBV25-1 and TRBJ2-6; D gene unclear. Deletions cut 0 bases from V and 0 bases from J, with 6 bases between. This CDR3 spans 16 amino acids. Germline values: CDR1 MGHDK, CDR2 SYGVNS. DNA of the CDR3: TGTGCCAGCAGTGAATATAGAGTCTCTGGGGCCAACGTCCTGACTTTC. Protein product: CASSEYRVSGANVLTF. Variable domain in full (rest from reference TRBV25-1 and TRBJ2-6): EADIYQTPRYLVIGTGKKITLECSQTMGHDKMYWYQQDPGMELHLIHYSYGVNSTEKGDLSSESTVSRIRTEHFPLTLESARPSHTSQYLCASSEYRVSGANVLTFGAGSRLTVL.

The rearrangement joins TRBV9 to TRBJ2-3, with 7 bases fitting TRBD1. J was trimmed by 2 bases and V by 2 bases; bases with no gene match: 8. Germline-derived CDR1 and CDR2 are SGDLS and YYNGEE. The CDR3 is 16 residues long. In nucleotides, the CDR3 is TGTGCCAGCAGCGTCGAGGGGGCCCCCCACACAGATACGCAGTATTTT. Its protein is CASSVEGAPHTDTQYF.

The V call is TRBV11-2, the J call TRBJ2-3; 10 nucleotides match TRBD1. The CDR3 is 17 amino acids. Germline V CDR1 and CDR2: SGHAT, FQNNGV. Losses at the gene ends were 1 base for V and 0 bases for J; bases not matched to a gene: 4. The chain's CDR3 is CASSLGDRGGSTDTQYF. The DNA for the CDR3 is TGTGCCAGCAGCTTAGGGGACAGGGGCGGGAGCACAGATACGCAGTATTTT.

The J gene is TRBJ2-7, the V gene TRBV7-8; no firm D call. The CDR3 has 13 amino acids. The V end was cut by 4 bases, the J end by 3 bases, with 10 bases between. Germline-derived CDR1 and CDR2 are SGHVS and FQNEAQ. CDR3 amino acids: CASSSDAIYEQYF. CDR3 coding DNA: TGTGCCAGCAGCTCGGACGCAATCTACGAGCAGTACTTC.

This chain connects TRBV7-2 to TRBJ2-1; 7 bases fit TRBD2. The CDR3 is 14 residues long. Germline V gene sequence: CDR1 SGHTA, CDR2 FQGNSA. V shed 6 bases and J 8 bases; nucleotides not matched to a gene: 10. Here the CDR3 DNA reads TGTGCCAGCAGTTCAGCGGGAACTCGAGATGAGCAGTTCTTC. Translating it yields CASSSAGTRDEQFF.

The chain recombines TRBV11-2 with TRBJ2-7; TRBD2 agrees at 7 bases. CDR1 is SGHAT and CDR2 is FQNNGV in the germline V gene. The CDR3 spans 15 residues. Losses at the gene ends were 4 bases for V and 3 bases for J; bases not matched to a gene: 9. The CDR3 sequence is CASSYTRTSGYEQYF. Written as DNA, the CDR3 is TGTGCCAGCAGCTACACCAGGACTAGTGGCTACGAGCAGTACTTC.

The rearrangement links TRBV4-3 to TRBJ1-5, with 10 bases aligning to TRBD1. This CDR3 has 17 amino acids. J was trimmed by 4 bases and V by 2 bases; bases with no gene match: 8. The germline gives CDR1 LGHNA, CDR2 YSLEER. The CDR3 here is CASSQRTGGSWNQPQHF. The CDR3 DNA follows: TGCGCCAGCAGCCAAAGGACAGGGGGGTCGTGGAATCAGCCCCAGCATTTT.

This sequence joins TRBV5-1 and TRBJ1-1; perhaps TRBD1 as D (5 bases). Germline CDR1 is SGHRS and CDR2 is YFSETQ. The CDR3 has 13 amino acids. Trimming left V 7 bases short and J 5 bases short, with 15 bases between. CDR3: CASGDGANTEAFF. DNA of the CDR3: TGCGCCAGCGGTGACGGGGCGAATACTGAAGCTTTCTTT.